This is a list of T cell receptor beta chains from one sample in a study of T cell changes during pregnancy in multiple sclerosis. Data came from immunoSEQ multiplex PCR; TCRdb stores just in-frame clones and leaves some out. The sample comprises fewer than 60,000 clones, roughly 87% of which are singletons, and about 6.4% rests with the top ten. This sample comprised peripheral blood, obtained in the third trimester of pregnancy. These receptors came from a female donor in good health, enrolled as a control in a pregnancy study. CDR3s include the opening cysteine and the closing phenylalanine or tryptophan. The D gene is left open where the match is weak. Only part of the rows carry a size: once, few, many, or a class if the clone is expanded.

TRBJ1-5 | TRBV5-1 | few | TRBD1 | 14 | CASSLTGVNQPQHF | TGCGCCAGCAGTCTGACAGGGGTCAATCAGCCCCAGCATTTT
TRBJ2-3 | TRBV5-1 | NA | TRBD2 | 16 | CASRLAGGSSTDTQYF | TGCGCCAGCAGACTAGCGGGGGGATCTAGCACAGATACGCAGTATTTT
TRBJ1-1 | TRBV5-1 | NA | NA | 15 | CASSLAFGGGTEAFF | TGCGCCAGCAGCTTGGCCTTCGGGGGGGGGACTGAAGCTTTCTTT
TRBJ2-7 | TRBV5-4 | few | NA | 14 | CASSLAGRSYEQYF | TGTGCCAGCAGCTTGGCTGGCCGCTCCTACGAGCAGTACTTC
TRBJ2-1 | TRBV13 | NA | TRBD2 | 20 | CASSFPPTSGGASSYNEQFF | TGTGCCAGCAGCTTCCCCCCGACTAGCGGGGGGGCGAGCTCCTACAATGAGCAGTTCTTC
TRBJ1-1 | TRBV18 | few | NA | 13 | CASSPGLNTEAFF | TGTGCCAGCTCACCGGGCCTGAACACTGAAGCTTTCTTT
TRBJ2-3 | TRBV4-3 | NA | NA | 16 | CASSQAAAGSTDTQYF | TGCGCCAGCAGCCAAGCCGCTGCGGGGAGCACAGATACGCAGTATTTT
TRBJ2-7 | TRBV5-6 | NA | TRBD2 | 15 | CASSLPGTSGIEQYF | TGTGCCAGCAGCTTACCCGGGACTAGCGGGATCGAGCAGTACTTC
TRBJ2-6 | TRBV5-1 | NA | NA | 14 | CASSPPSGANVLTF | TGCGCCAGCAGCCCCCCCTCGGGGGCCAACGTCCTGACTTTC
TRBJ1-3 | TRBV11-3 | NA | NA | 15 | CASRGARSSGNTIYF | TGTGCCAGCAGGGGGGCGCGAAGCTCTGGAAACACCATATATTTT
TRBJ1-2 | TRBV6-6 | NA | NA | 16 | CASSSNIKDLNYGYTF | TGTGCCAGCAGTTCAAATATAAAGGACTTGAACTATGGCTACACCTTC
TRBJ2-4 | TRBV27 | NA | NA | 13 | CASSLSGGGVQYF | TGTGCCAGCAGTTTATCGGGGGGAGGCGTTCAGTACTTC
TRBJ2-4 | TRBV2 | NA | NA | 14 | CASRTEGGKNIQYF | TGTGCCAGCAGAACGGAAGGGGGCAAAAACATTCAGTACTTC
TRBJ2-3 | TRBV10-1 | few | NA | 12 | CATSGGRDTQYF | TGCGCCACAAGCGGCGGTAGAGATACGCAGTATTTT
TRBJ2-5 | TRBV5-6 | NA | TRBD2 | 15 | CASSLILAGAETQYF | TGTGCCAGCAGCTTGATACTAGCGGGAGCTGAGACCCAGTACTTC